The present TCR beta chain was sequenced within a study of early T cells in non-severe SARS-CoV-2 infection. TCRdb re-called the 5' RACE reads through MiXCR, storing one row per CDR3 protein. The sample gives under 90,000 distinct CDR3 sequences, approximately 13% of which show up once; 4.5% to 7% is in the top ten. This clonotype was seen a few times. The source of this sequence is an adult who was a healthcare worker with PCR-confirmed SARS-CoV-2 infection or an uninfected control (not recorded which). The sample was whole blood.

In DNA, the CDR3 is TGTGCCAGCAGCCTTTTATACAATGAGCAGTTCTTC. This codes for CASSLLYNEQFF. This sequence joins TRBV3-1 and TRBJ2-1, with D uncertain. V gave up 4 bases and J gave up 4 bases, with 5 bases separating them. There are 12 residues in the CDR3. Germline values: CDR1 LGHDT, CDR2 YNNKEL (reference sequence).